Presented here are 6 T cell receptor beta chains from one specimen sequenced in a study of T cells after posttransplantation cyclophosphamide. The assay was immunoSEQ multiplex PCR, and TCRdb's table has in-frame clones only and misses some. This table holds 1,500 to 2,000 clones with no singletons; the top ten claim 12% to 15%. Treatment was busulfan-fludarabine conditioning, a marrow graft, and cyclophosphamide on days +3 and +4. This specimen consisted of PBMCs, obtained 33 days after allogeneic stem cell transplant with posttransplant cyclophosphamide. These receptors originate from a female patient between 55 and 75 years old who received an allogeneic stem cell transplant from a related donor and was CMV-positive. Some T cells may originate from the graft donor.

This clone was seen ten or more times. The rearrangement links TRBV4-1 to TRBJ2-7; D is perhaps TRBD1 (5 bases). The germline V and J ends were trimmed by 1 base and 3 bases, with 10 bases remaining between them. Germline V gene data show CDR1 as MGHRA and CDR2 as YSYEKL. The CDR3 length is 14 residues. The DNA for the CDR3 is TGCGCCAGCAGCCAAGCAGGGAACGGCTACGAGCAGTACTTC. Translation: CASSQAGNGYEQYF.

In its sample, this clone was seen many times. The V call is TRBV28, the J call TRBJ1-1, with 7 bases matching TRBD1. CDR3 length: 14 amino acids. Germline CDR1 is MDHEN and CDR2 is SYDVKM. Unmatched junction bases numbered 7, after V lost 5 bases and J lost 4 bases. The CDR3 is CASSPEGALTEAFF. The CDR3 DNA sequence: TGTGCCAGCAGTCCAGAGGGGGCGCTCACTGAAGCTTTCTTT.

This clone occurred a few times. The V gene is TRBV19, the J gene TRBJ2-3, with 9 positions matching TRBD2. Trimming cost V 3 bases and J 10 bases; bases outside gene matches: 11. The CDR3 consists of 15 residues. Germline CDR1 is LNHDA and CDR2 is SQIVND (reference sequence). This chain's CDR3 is CASSMTSGHSGAQYF. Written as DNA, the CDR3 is TGTGCCAGTAGTATGACTAGCGGCCACTCGGGGGCGCAGTATTTT. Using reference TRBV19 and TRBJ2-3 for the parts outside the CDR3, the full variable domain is DGGITQSPKYLFRKEGQNVTLSCEQNLNHDAMYWYRQDPGQGLRLIYYSQIVNDFQKGDIAEGYSVSREKKESFPLTVTSAQKNPTAFYLCASSMTSGHSGAQYFGPGTRLTVL.

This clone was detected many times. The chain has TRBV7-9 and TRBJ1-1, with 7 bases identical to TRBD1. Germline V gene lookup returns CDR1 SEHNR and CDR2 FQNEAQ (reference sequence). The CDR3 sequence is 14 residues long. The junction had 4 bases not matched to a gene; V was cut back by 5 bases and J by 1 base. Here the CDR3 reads CASSPTGKNTEAFF. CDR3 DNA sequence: TGTGCCAGCAGCCCGACAGGGAAGAACACTGAAGCTTTCTTT.

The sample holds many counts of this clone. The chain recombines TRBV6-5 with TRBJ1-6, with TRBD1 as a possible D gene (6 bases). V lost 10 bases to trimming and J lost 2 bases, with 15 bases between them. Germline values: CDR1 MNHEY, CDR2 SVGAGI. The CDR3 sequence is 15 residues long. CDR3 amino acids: CAIGRGGAYNSPLHF. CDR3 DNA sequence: TGTGCCATCGGCCGAGGGGGTGCCTATAATTCACCCCTCCACTTT.

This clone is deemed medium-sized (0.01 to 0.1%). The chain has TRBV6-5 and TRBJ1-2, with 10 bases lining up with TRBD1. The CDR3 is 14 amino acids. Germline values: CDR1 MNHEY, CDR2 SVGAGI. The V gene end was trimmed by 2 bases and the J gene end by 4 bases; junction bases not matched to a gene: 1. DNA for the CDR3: TGTGCCAGCAGTTACGGGACAGGGGCCTATGGCTACACCTTC. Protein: CASSYGTGAYGYTF.